These 8 T cell receptor beta chains were all obtained from the same sample, sequenced in a study of blood T cell repertoires in COVID-19. Measured with immunoSEQ multiplex PCR; TCRdb has only the in-frame clones, and not every one. This repertoire shows around 30,000 clones, 60% to 85% found once; its top ten account for about 8%. The sequencing sample was made of peripheral blood. These receptors came from a woman in her 70s with active or convalescent COVID-19.

The chain recombines TRBV5-1 with TRBJ2-1; the match to TRBD2 covers 8 bases. Germline CDR1 reads SGHRS; CDR2 reads YFSETQ. With 2 bases clipped from V and 6 bases from J, the junction kept 4 bases outside the gene matches. CDR3 length equals 14 residues. Here the CDR3 DNA reads TGCGCCAGCAGCTTAGGACTAGCCCGCAATGAGCAGTTCTTC. Translated, it gives CASSLGLARNEQFF.

The J gene is TRBJ1-1, the V gene TRBV30; D remains ambiguous. Trimming shortened V by 2 bases and J by 4 bases, and 8 bases separated the two germline ends. Germline CDR1 reads GTSNPN; CDR2 reads SVGIG (reference sequence). The CDR3 has 12 amino acids. The CDR3, as DNA: TGTGCCTGGAGTCTTTCGGGCACTGAAGCTTTCTTT. Translation: CAWSLSGTEAFF.

The V and J genes are TRBV4-3 and TRBJ1-1; unclear D gene. V lost 5 bases to trimming and J lost 3 bases, with 10 bases between them. This CDR3 region has 13 residues. Germline loops: CDR1 LGHNA, CDR2 YSLEER. The CDR3 DNA is TGCGCCAGCAGCATCTACGGGTACACTGAAGCTTTCTTT. Encoded protein: CASSIYGYTEAFF.

This clone was detected only a few times. J is TRBJ1-1 and V is TRBV18, with D unresolved. The CDR3 has 15 residues. The V and J ends lost 1 base and 8 bases respectively, with 17 bases between them. In germline, CDR1 is KGHSH, CDR2 LQKENI. This chain's CDR3 is CASSPLSGPRPEAFF. The CDR3 region has the DNA TGTGCCAGCTCACCACTTTCAGGTCCCCGACCCGAAGCTTTCTTT.

This clone was detected only a few times. This chain joins TRBV15 and TRBJ2-5; 9 bases align to TRBD1. CDR1 LNHNV and CDR2 YYDKDF come from the germline V gene (reference sequence). Unmatched junction bases numbered 8, after V lost 4 bases and J lost 5 bases. The CDR3 has 15 amino acids. In DNA form, the CDR3 reads TGTGCCACCAGCATCCGGGACAGGGTCTGGGAGACCCAGTACTTC. Protein product: CATSIRDRVWETQYF.

The V and J genes are TRBV19 and TRBJ2-1, with 14 nucleotides matching TRBD2. V was pared by 4 bases and J by 6 bases, with 11 bases of the junction left unmatched. The V gene's germline CDR1 is LNHDA and CDR2 SQIVND (reference sequence). This CDR3 comprises 18 residues. CDR3: CASSTRDRLAGGGNEQFF. CDR3 nucleotides: TGTGCCAGTAGTACGAGGGACAGACTAGCGGGAGGGGGCAATGAGCAGTTCTTC.

This chain uses TRBV18 with TRBJ1-4; 8 nucleotides match TRBD1. CDR1 is KGHSH and CDR2 is LQKENI in the germline V gene. Losses at the gene ends were 3 bases for V and 8 bases for J; bases not matched to a gene: 5. The CDR3 has 14 residues. CDR3 DNA sequence: TGTGCCAGCTCACCGGGCAGGGGGCACGAAAAACTGTTTTTT. It specifies CASSPGRGHEKLFF.

This clone was detected once. The rearrangement uses TRBV19 and TRBJ1-3; D is unclear. Germline V gene sequence: CDR1 LNHDA, CDR2 SQIVND (reference sequence). The CDR3 is 15 amino acids. V lost 5 bases to trimming and J lost 1 base, with 12 bases between them. In DNA form, the CDR3 reads TGTGCCAGTAGTCTACAGCGGAATTCTGGAAACACCATATATTTT. This encodes CASSLQRNSGNTIYF.